The clone carrying this T cell receptor beta chain showed up just a few times. The target antigen is unknown. The data derive from a study of tumor-infiltrating lymphocytes in primary liver carcinoma. The overall study: By surgical resection, the patients were treated for their primary liver carcinoma. Regarding the study as a whole: Tumor region pairs overlapped more than did tumor-adjacent and tumor-blood pairs. Tumor tissue displayed a significantly greater top-250-clone fraction than blood (p = 0.039).

Starting from around 0.45 ug of total RNA, TCR beta cDNA was produced with a primer in the constant region. Amplification in three nested multiplex PCR rounds with slightly modified ARM-PCR gave rise to TCR beta libraries. Use of TRBV1-TRBV30 forward primers with a C-beta reverse primer characterized the first two PCR rounds, which lasted around 10 cycles each. TCRdb fed the multiplex PCR reads into MiXCR, producing one record per CDR3 protein. The data show 300,000 to 350,000 distinct CDR3 sequences, with less than 70% seen just once and 5.5% to 8% held by the top ten. The researchers obtained blood RNA from unsorted whole blood and also extracted germline DNA. It was before surgery that 3.5 to 4 milliliters of peripheral blood were collected. This CDR3 is built from 15 residues. CDR1 and CDR2 (germline): SGHDN, FVKESK. The V end lost 2 bases, the J end lost 1 base, and 9 bases lay between the germline ends.

Material for sequencing was peripheral blood. This receptor was taken from a man between 35 and 55 years old with primary liver carcinoma and hepatitis B virus infection. The chain recombines TRBV14 with TRBJ2-1; D unclear. CDR3 sequence reads: CASSQTARSYNEQFF. The CDR3 DNA reads TGTGCCAGCAGCCAAACCGCGAGGTCCTACAATGAGCAGTTCTTC.